The 5 T cell receptor beta chains listed next were all sequenced from one sample in a study of blood T cell repertoires in COVID-19. Profiled with immunoSEQ multiplex PCR; TCRdb holds only in-frame clones, not every one. The sample holds some 150,000 clones, approximately 82% seen once. The sequenced sample was PBMCs or T cells enriched from blood (not recorded which). These receptors came from a man aged 50 or older who had recovered from COVID-19.

J is TRBJ2-1 and V is TRBV25-1; D is uncertain. Germline CDR1 reads MGHDK; CDR2 reads SYGVNS. The length of the CDR3 is 14 residues. V dropped 4 bases and J dropped 0 bases, with 7 bases sitting between them. CDR3 region: CASSGMSSYNEQFF. The CDR3 DNA reads TGTGCCAGCAGTGGTATGAGCTCCTACAATGAGCAGTTCTTC.

The rearrangement uses TRBV27 and TRBJ1-2; possibly TRBD1 for D (5 bases). V lost 4 bases and J lost 4, with 16 bases in between. The germline V gene encodes CDR1 MNHEY and CDR2 SMNVEV (reference sequence). The CDR3 spans 15 residues. The CDR3 nucleotides read TGTGCCAGCAGTTCGACCTGGGGCAGGCTCTATGGCTACACCTTC. It encodes CASSSTWGRLYGYTF.

The chain combines TRBV7-9 with TRBJ2-5, with 12 bases that match TRBD2. CDR1 and CDR2 (germline): SEHNR, FQNEAQ (reference sequence). The J segment lost 0 bases and the V segment lost 5 bases, leaving 7 bases of the junction unmatched. The CDR3 runs 17 residues. CDR3 DNA sequence: TGTGCCAGCAGCCTACCTTCTAGCGGGGGGGACCAAGAGACCCAGTACTTC. Its translation is CASSLPSSGGDQETQYF.

The rearrangement joins TRBV11-3 to TRBJ1-3, with D possibly matching TRBD1 (5 bases). The CDR3 covers 17 residues. Germline V gives CDR1 SGHNT, CDR2 YENEEA. The V end lost 1 base, the J end lost 0 bases, and 13 bases lay between the germline ends. The CDR3 loop is CASSLGDDSRSGNTIYF. CDR3 bases: TGTGCCAGCAGCTTAGGCGATGACAGTCGCTCTGGAAACACCATATATTTT.

This clone came up once. The V and J genes are TRBV4-1 and TRBJ1-5; D gene ambiguous. V was cut by 0 bases and J by 6 bases, with 9 bases left in between. Germline V gives CDR1 MGHRA, CDR2 YSYEKL. The CDR3 has 14 amino acids. In nucleotides, the CDR3 is TGCGCCAGCAGCCAAGATCCTAGGAGTCAGCCCCAGCATTTT. Protein product: CASSQDPRSQPQHF.